The 24 T cell receptor beta chains reported below all come from one sample, sequenced in a study of T cell clonotyping in hematopoietic cell transplantation. Using immunoSEQ multiplex PCR, the repertoire was profiled, and TCRdb retains in-frame clones only, with some absent. Of roughly 13,000 clones in the sample, just under 95% were seen once. Sequencing used PBMCs, obtained 100 days after allogeneic stem cell transplant. The receptor source for this set is a female patient aged 45-60 years who had an allogeneic stem cell transplant from an unrelated donor, so the T cells may come from the graft donor. Some clones in this sample may be carry-over from other donors' samples.

This sequence joins TRBV7-2 and TRBJ1-5; possibly TRBD1 for D (5 bases). V lost 2 bases to trimming and J lost 4 bases, with 9 bases between them. The CDR3 runs 14 residues. Germline V CDR1 and CDR2: SGHTA, FQGNSA. DNA for the CDR3: TGTGCCAGCAGCTTAATGGACACAAATCAGCCCCAGCATTTT. Translated, it gives CASSLMDTNQPQHF.

V is TRBV28 and J is TRBJ1-6; D gene uncertain. The CDR3 runs 14 residues. Germline V gene lookup returns CDR1 MDHEN and CDR2 SYDVKM. V was trimmed by 8 bases and J by 6 bases, leaving 14 bases between them. CDR3 DNA: TGTGCCAGCCTAGGCGTTTCGAGTAATTCACCCCTCCACTTT. This encodes CASLGVSSNSPLHF.

The chain joins TRBV11-3 to TRBJ2-1; no clear D gene. The CDR3 is 14 amino acids. V lost 5 bases, J lost 6 bases, and 14 bases lay in between. Germline assignment: CDR1 SGHNT and CDR2 YENEEA. CDR3 in DNA: TGTGCCAGCAGCGCCCGGGCCCCTGGCAATGAGCAGTTCTTC. Its protein product is CASSARAPGNEQFF.

The CDR3 sequence is CASSLVGEGSNEQFF. CDR3 bases: TGTGCCAGCAGCTTAGTCGGGGAAGGGAGCAATGAGCAGTTCTTC. This chain links TRBV11-2 with TRBJ2-1; D may be TRBD2 (5 bases). The length of the CDR3 is 15 residues. Trimming pared 1 base from V and 6 bases from J, leaving 13 bases between. CDR1 SGHAT and CDR2 FQNNGV come from the germline V gene. The full variable domain, in which reference TRBV11-2 and TRBJ2-1 provide the parts outside the CDR3, is EAGVAQSPRYKIIEKRQSVAFWCNPISGHATLYWYQQILGQGPKLLIQFQNNGVVDDSQLPKDRFSAERLKGVDSTLKIQPAKLEDSAVYLCASSLVGEGSNEQFFGPGTRLTVL.

The rearrangement uses TRBV27 and TRBJ2-3; 9 positions agree with TRBD2. V was pared by 0 bases and J by 4 bases, with 2 bases of the junction left unmatched. This CDR3 region has 15 residues. The germline CDR1 and CDR2 sequences are MNHEY and SMNVEV (reference sequence). The CDR3, as DNA: TGTGCCAGCAGTTTATCTGGCGGGAGGGCAGATACGCAGTATTTT. Translated, it gives CASSLSGGRADTQYF.

The rearrangement uses TRBV10-2 and TRBJ2-1; TRBD2 aligns across 10 bases. The germline CDR1 and CDR2 sequences are WSHSY and SAAADI. This CDR3 has 17 residues. Trimming cost V 10 bases and J 2 bases; bases outside gene matches: 14. The CDR3 coding sequence is TGCGCCACCATCTATTCTTTAGCGGGGGGCGCCTACAATGAGCAGTTCTTC. This encodes CATIYSLAGGAYNEQFF.

The chain recombines TRBV7-8 with TRBJ2-1; the match to TRBD1 covers 7 bases. J gave up 12 bases and V 1 base, and 12 bases lay outside the gene matches. In germline, CDR1 is SGHVS, CDR2 FQNEAQ. This CDR3 has 15 amino acids. The CDR3: CASSLGSLVRQGQFF. Here the CDR3 DNA reads TGTGCCAGCAGCTTAGGCTCCCTCGTCAGACAGGGGCAGTTCTTC. Together with reference TRBV7-8 and TRBJ2-1, the CDR3 gives the full variable domain: GAGVSQSPRYKVAKRGQDVALRCDPISGHVSLFWYQQALGQGPEFLTYFQNEAQLDKSGLPSDRFFAERPEGSVSTLKIQRTQQEDSAVYLCASSLGSLVRQGQFFGPGTRLTVL.

The chain couples TRBV28 to TRBJ1-5, with TRBD1 matching over 10 bases. The V gene end was trimmed by 8 bases and the J gene end by 3 bases; junction bases not matched to a gene: 7. This CDR3 region has 15 residues. The germline V gene encodes CDR1 MDHEN and CDR2 SYDVKM. This chain's CDR3 is CASLRTGGPNQPQHF. The CDR3 DNA follows: TGTGCCAGCTTACGGACAGGGGGTCCCAATCAGCCCCAGCATTTT.

This chain links TRBV4-2 with TRBJ2-3; D unresolved. This CDR3 comprises 14 residues. The V and J ends lost 1 base and 0 bases respectively, with 5 bases between them. Germline V gives CDR1 LGHNA, CDR2 YNFKEQ. The DNA for the CDR3 is TGTGCCAGCAGCCAAGGGGCCAGCACAGATACGCAGTATTTT. Translating gives CASSQGASTDTQYF.

This clone is medium-sized by share. The junction shows a germline mismatch at one end, possibly a read error. The gene calls are TRBV6-1 and TRBJ2-4; maybe TRBD1 (5 bases). The CDR3 is 20 amino acids. The V gene's germline CDR1 is MNHNS and CDR2 SASEGT. The CDR3 region is CASREGTGGALYKEGNIQYF. The CDR3 nucleotides are TGTGCCAGCAGGGAAGGAACAGGTGGGGCGTTGTATAAAGAAGGAAACATTCAGTACTTC.

The chain uses TRBV14 and TRBJ1-2; D remains unclear. This CDR3 is built from 14 residues. The ends were cut back, 0 bases at V and 9 bases at J, with 14 bases in the middle. Germline V gene data show CDR1 as SGHDN and CDR2 as FVKESK. CDR3 in DNA: TGTGCCAGCAGCCAAGATCATAATGGGAAACGCTACACCTTC. Translation: CASSQDHNGKRYTF.

The chain is built from TRBV6-5 and TRBJ1-1; D not certain. The V end was cut by 2 bases, the J end by 4 bases, with 11 bases between. CDR1 and CDR2 from the germline V gene are MNHEY and SVGAGI. This CDR3 has 14 amino acids. CDR3 in amino acids: CASSYDGTATEAFF. The CDR3 DNA reads TGTGCCAGCAGTTACGACGGCACGGCCACTGAAGCTTTCTTT.

In its sample, this clone was seen once. V is TRBV27 and J is TRBJ2-3; D is unresolved. The V and J ends lost 0 bases and 3 bases respectively, with 19 bases between them. Per the germline V gene, CDR1 is MNHEY and CDR2 is SMNVEV (reference sequence). The CDR3 length is 18 residues. The CDR3 region is CASSLSQNILRLTDTQYF. The CDR3 coding sequence is TGTGCCAGCAGTTTATCGCAGAACATCCTTCGCCTTACAGATACGCAGTATTTT.

This chain links TRBV30 with TRBJ2-5, with 9 bases lining up with TRBD2. The CDR3 consists of 13 residues. After removal of 5 bases from V and 5 bases from J, the junction contained 6 bases not matched to a gene. Germline CDR1 is GTSNPN and CDR2 is SVGIG (reference sequence). The CDR3 protein is CAWGASGTETQYF. CDR3 sequence (DNA): TGTGCCTGGGGAGCTAGCGGGACTGAGACCCAGTACTTC.

The J gene is TRBJ1-1, the V gene TRBV29-1; no definite D call. The CDR3 spans 16 residues. Per germline, CDR1 SQVTM and CDR2 ANQGSEA. Deletions cut 1 base from V and 4 bases from J, with 19 bases between. CDR3 in DNA: TGCAGCGTTGAAGCTCTTGTCGGCAGGACGGGCACTGAAGCTTTCTTT. Translated: CSVEALVGRTGTEAFF.

The chain has TRBV27 and TRBJ1-4; D call uncertain. Between the trimmed V and J ends, which lost 0 bases and 3 bases, there was a span of 11 bases. The CDR3 is 16 amino acids. CDR1 is MNHEY and CDR2 is SMNVEV in the germline V gene (reference sequence). CDR3 region: CASSLSRYRPNEKLFF. The CDR3, as DNA: TGTGCCAGCAGTTTATCCAGATACAGACCTAATGAAAAACTGTTTTTT.

The gene calls are TRBV11-3 and TRBJ2-1; 7 bases agree with TRBD2. The V segment lost 3 bases and the J segment 3 bases; nucleotides outside the gene matches: 5. Germline values: CDR1 SGHNT, CDR2 YENEEA. The CDR3 covers 15 residues. The CDR3: CASSFGTSDYNEQFF. DNA of the CDR3: TGTGCCAGCAGCTTTGGAACTAGCGACTACAATGAGCAGTTCTTC.

This clone was observed once. This rearrangement joins TRBV2 to TRBJ2-1, with D possibly being TRBD1 (6 bases). The CDR3 is made up of 15 amino acids. Germline CDR1 and CDR2: SNHLY and FYNNEI. V lost 1 base to trimming and J lost 5 bases, with 12 bases between them. This CDR3 is CASSEVQGIDNEQFF. The CDR3 DNA is TGTGCCAGCAGTGAAGTTCAGGGGATTGACAATGAGCAGTTCTTC.

The V and J genes are TRBV7-8 and TRBJ2-7; a possible D gene is TRBD1 (5 bases). Trimming left V 1 base short and J 3 bases short, with 13 bases between. CDR1 is SGHVS, CDR2 FQNEAQ, per germline. The CDR3 totals 15 residues. The CDR3 nucleotides read TGTGCCAGCAGCTTAGGGTTAGGGGATCTCTACGAGCAGTACTTC. Protein product: CASSLGLGDLYEQYF.

CDR3 sequence (DNA): TGCGCCAGCAGCCCCGCGTTAGGGGGGTCCTACGAGCAGTACTTC. Protein sequence: CASSPALGGSYEQYF. The chain has TRBV4-3 and TRBJ2-7; D might be TRBD1 or TRBD2, each matching 6 bases. This CDR3 spans 15 amino acids. V was trimmed by 4 bases and J by 1 base, leaving 14 bases between them. Germline loops: CDR1 LGHNA, CDR2 YSLEER.

The V and J genes are TRBV6-6 and TRBJ2-7; 9 bases match TRBD2. V dropped 5 bases and J dropped 0; count of bases not matched to a gene: 5. Germline CDR1 and CDR2: MNHNY and SVGAGI (reference sequence). The CDR3 is 15 amino acids. The CDR3, as DNA: TGTGCCAGCAGTATCCGGACTAGCGACTCCTACGAGCAGTACTTC. This encodes CASSIRTSDSYEQYF.

The chain employs TRBV30 and TRBJ1-4, with D unresolved. Trimming pared 1 base from V and 5 bases from J, leaving 5 bases between. CDR1 and CDR2 from the germline V gene are GTSNPN and SVGIG (reference sequence). The CDR3 contains 12 residues. CDR3: CAWSGGNEKLFF. The CDR3 coding sequence is TGTGCCTGGAGTGGCGGGAATGAAAAACTGTTTTTT.

This clone has only one observation. The genes are TRBV20-1 and TRBJ1-2; D gene ambiguous. Trimming left V 0 bases short and J 4 bases short, with 3 bases between. The CDR3 consists of 11 residues. Germline loops: CDR1 DFQATT, CDR2 SNEGSKA (reference sequence). CDR3 nucleotide sequence: TGCAGTGCTAGAGATAGCTATGGCTACACCTTC. Its translation is CSARDSYGYTF.

The gene calls are TRBV7-2 and TRBJ2-5, with 8 bases that match TRBD1. CDR3 length equals 12 residues. V shed 5 bases and J 7 bases; nucleotides not matched to a gene: 3. Germline CDR1 and CDR2: SGHTA and FQGNSA. The CDR3 sequence: CASSQGAGTQYF. As DNA, the CDR3 is TGTGCCAGCAGCCAGGGGGCGGGGACCCAGTACTTC.